This T cell receptor beta chain was captured in a study of cytomegalovirus exposure and HLA in healthy donors. Study summary: In an early release, HLA-typed donors contributed tens of millions of unique TCR sequences. General study points: When a later analysis compared HLA-associated TCR beta chains with equally common others, the HLA-associated chains turned out to be more clonally expanded and to have lower generation probabilities.

Vbeta (60) and Jbeta (13) primers were used in the PCR. Clones were sequenced by immunoSEQ multiplex PCR, and TCRdb holds only the in-frame ones, with some missing. The table lists roughly 93,000 clones, about 80% of them singletons. Comments on this clone: The target antigen is unknown.

Between the trimmed V and J ends, which lost 3 bases and 4 bases, there was a span of 12 bases. Germline loops: CDR1 MNHEY, CDR2 SMNVEV (reference sequence). This CDR3 region has 14 residues. Sequencing input: PBMCs. The TCR originated in a man aged 18 to 30 in good health and CMV-seropositive. V and J are TRBV27 and TRBJ1-2, with no clear D. CDR3 amino acids: CASSFTGSSYGYTF. DNA for the CDR3: TGTGCCAGCAGTTTTACCGGGAGCAGCTATGGCTACACCTTC.